These 2 T cell receptor beta chains were sequenced from one sample in a study of radiation and T cells in renal cell carcinoma. The data were produced by immunoSEQ multiplex PCR, yet TCRdb's version contains in-frame clones alone and is incomplete. The sample contains approximately 9,300 clones, roughly 60% of which appear only once. Noted treatment: treatment-naive control, cytoreductive nephrectomy. Material: tumor tissue, obtained from a patient whose treatment was nephrectomy without radiotherapy. The receptors were gathered from a man between 60 and 75 years old with renal cell carcinoma.

This sequence joins TRBV19 and TRBJ1-2, with 12 bases matching TRBD1. This CDR3 spans 15 amino acids. After removal of 3 bases from V and 8 bases from J, the junction contained 7 bases not matched to a gene. CDR1 is LNHDA and CDR2 is SQIVND in the germline V gene (reference sequence). CDR3 in DNA: TGTGCCAGTAGTATGTTGGGACAGGGGGCGAAAGGCTACACCTTC. This encodes CASSMLGQGAKGYTF.

The genes are TRBV6-6 and TRBJ2-2, with D possibly being TRBD1 (5 bases). Germline values: CDR1 MNHNY, CDR2 SVGAGI (reference sequence). V lost 5 bases, J lost 4 bases, and 5 bases lay in between. There are 12 residues in the CDR3. For the CDR3, the DNA is TGTGCCAGCAGTGACAGCACCGGGGAGCTGTTTTTT. Translation gives CASSDSTGELFF.